Shown below are 16 T cell receptor beta chains from a single sample sequenced in a study of blood T cells in healthy people across ages. Together with a sample-barcoded 5' primer, a J-beta primer mix was included in a second PCR lasting about 7 to 12 cycles. Via MiXCR, TCRdb re-called the 5' RACE reads, giving one row per CDR3 protein. The data show more than 650,000 distinct CDR3 sequences, about 24% seen once. Specimen: blood. The receptors stem from a man in his 70s in good health.

This clonotype was counted at least ten times. This chain joins TRBV18 and TRBJ1-1; D might be TRBD1 (5 bases). V lost 2 bases and J lost 1, with 8 bases in between. There are 14 residues in the CDR3. Germline V gene data show CDR1 as KGHSH and CDR2 as LQKENI. The CDR3 here is CASSPSTGNTEAFF. The CDR3 nucleotides are TGTGCCAGCTCACCATCCACAGGGAACACTGAAGCTTTCTTT.

V gene TRBV7-2 combines with J gene TRBJ2-1; D unclear. The J call is uncertain, as TRBJ2-7 better fits the DNA end. There are 14 residues in the CDR3. The germline V gene has CDR1 SGHTA and CDR2 FQGNSA. CDR3 bases: TGTGCCAGCAGCTTAGTGGTGGAAACCTACGAGCAGTACGTC. Protein product: CASSLVVETYEQYV.

This clonotype turned up a few times. The J gene is TRBJ2-5, the V gene TRBV11-3; 9 bases line up with TRBD2. Germline CDR1 is SGHNT and CDR2 is YENEEA. V dropped 4 bases and J dropped 5; count of bases not matched to a gene: 8. The CDR3 extends over 15 amino acids. Here the CDR3 DNA reads TGTGCCAGCAGCTCCGGGACTAGCTTCGTCGAGACCCAGTACTTC. As protein: CASSSGTSFVETQYF. Variable domain in full (rest from reference TRBV11-3 and TRBJ2-5): EAGVVQSPRYKIIEKKQPVAFWCNPISGHNTLYWYLQNLGQGPELLIRYENEEAVDDSQLPKDRFSAERLKGVDSTLKIQPAELGDSAVYLCASSSGTSFVETQYFGPGTRLLVL.

The chain joins TRBV7-9 to TRBJ1-1; D gene ambiguous. This CDR3 region has 11 residues. CDR1 and CDR2 (germline): SEHNR, FQNEAQ (reference sequence). Trimming cost V 3 bases and J 8 bases, with 7 bases left between them. CDR3 in DNA: TGTGCCAGCAGCTTGGCGGACGAAGCTTTCTTT. Translation: CASSLADEAFF. The entire variable domain, with the rest obtained from reference TRBV7-9 and TRBJ1-1, is as follows: DTGVSQNPRHKITKRGQNVTFRCDPISEHNRLYWYRQTLGQGPEFLTYFQNEAQLEKSRLLSDRFSAERPKGSFSTLEIQRTEQGDSAMYLCASSLADEAFFGQGTRLTVV.

This clonotype has just a few counts. The chain carries TRBV5-1 and TRBJ1-4; D not resolved. This CDR3 comprises 15 residues. Germline V gives CDR1 SGHRS, CDR2 YFSETQ. The V and J ends lost 1 base and 8 bases respectively, with 15 bases between them. CDR3 loop: CASSLMRGFREKLFF. The CDR3 DNA follows: TGCGCCAGCAGCTTGATGCGGGGTTTTCGGGAAAAACTGTTTTTT.

In its sample, this clonotype was seen a few times. The chain is built from TRBV19 and TRBJ1-6; weak D call: TRBD1 (5 bases). Germline-derived CDR1 and CDR2 are LNHDA and SQIVND (reference sequence). This CDR3 is built from 10 residues. Trimming shortened V by 8 bases and J by 17 bases, and 13 bases separated the two germline ends. The DNA for the CDR3 is TGTGCCAGTTACACCGGGACTTTCCACTTT. It translates to CASYTGTFHF.

This clonotype showed up just a few times. V is TRBV24-1 and J is TRBJ2-1; TRBD2 matches at 7 bases. The J call is in doubt because the DNA end fits TRBJ2-5 better. CDR1 is KGHDR and CDR2 is SFDVKD in the germline V gene. The CDR3 loop spans 16 amino acids. This CDR3 is CATSDSSLASEKTQYF. CDR3 nucleotides: TGTGCCACCAGTGATTCTTCACTAGCGTCTGAAAAGACCCAGTACTTC.

This clonotype was detected ten times or more. This rearrangement joins TRBV5-1 to TRBJ2-7; D unresolved. The CDR3 runs to 12 residues. V was cut by 2 bases and J by 7 bases, with 10 bases left in between. The germline V gene encodes CDR1 SGHRS and CDR2 YFSETQ. The CDR3 coding sequence is TGCGCCAGCAGCTTCCCGGATTCGGAGCAGTACTTC. This codes for CASSFPDSEQYF.

Written as DNA, the CDR3 is TGTGCCAGCAGCGTTCCGGGACTAGCGGGAGCGCGACAGTTCTTC. Its protein is CASSVPGLAGARQFF. The chain employs TRBV9 and TRBJ2-1, with 14 bases that match TRBD2. This CDR3 is built from 15 residues. V was pared by 2 bases and J by 13 bases, with 8 bases of the junction left unmatched. The germline V gene encodes CDR1 SGDLS and CDR2 YYNGEE.

V gene TRBV6-5 combines with J gene TRBJ1-2, with unresolved D. The V gene lost 5 bases and the J gene lost 8 bases, with 18 bases spanning the gap. The length of the CDR3 is 14 residues. From germline, CDR1 is MNHEY and CDR2 SVGAGI. The CDR3 spells CASSDGWLRRGYTF. In DNA form, the CDR3 reads TGTGCCAGCAGTGACGGGTGGCTACGGAGGGGCTACACCTTC.

The V gene is TRBV10-2, the J gene TRBJ2-2; the match to TRBD1 covers 9 bases. V dropped 6 bases and J dropped 4; count of bases not matched to a gene: 6. The CDR3 length is 15 residues. CDR1 is WSHSY and CDR2 is SAAADI in the germline V gene. CDR3 sequence (DNA): TGCGCCAGCAGGGACAGGGGAAGGAGCACCGGGGAGCTGTTTTTT. This codes for CASRDRGRSTGELFF.

This clonotype has only a few counts. The chain joins TRBV7-2 to TRBJ2-7, with D possibly TRBD1 on 6 matching bases. The CDR3 is made up of 13 amino acids. The germline V gene has CDR1 SGHTA and CDR2 FQGNSA. Deletions cut 5 bases from V and 3 bases from J, with 11 bases between. This CDR3 reads CASSLDSNYEQYV. CDR3 nucleotides: TGTGCCAGCAGCCTGGACAGCAACTACGAGCAGTACGTC.

This clonotype appeared a few times. The rearrangement joins TRBV4-2 to TRBJ2-5, with D perhaps being TRBD1 or TRBD2 (6 bases each). CDR3 size: 16 residues. CDR1 is LGHNA and CDR2 is YNFKEQ in the germline V gene. V was trimmed by 1 base and J by 2 bases, leaving 14 bases between them. The CDR3 here is CASSQAGAVGQETQYF. The DNA of the CDR3 is TGTGCCAGCAGCCAAGCGGGGGCAGTCGGACAAGAGACCCAGTACTTC.

The chain recombines TRBV5-6 with TRBJ1-4; D call uncertain. V was cut by 0 bases and J by 8 bases, with 20 bases left in between. This CDR3 is 17 amino acids long. Germline CDR1 is SGHDT and CDR2 is YYEEEE. This CDR3 is CASSLGKIGTDWEKLFF. Here the CDR3 DNA reads TGTGCCAGCAGCTTGGGTAAAATTGGTACGGACTGGGAAAAACTGTTTTTT.

The sample holds many counts of this clonotype. J is TRBJ2-4 and V is TRBV12-3 or TRBV12-4; D unresolved. The CDR3 spans 14 residues. V gave up 0 bases and J gave up 0 bases, with 3 bases separating them. The CDR3 bases are TGTGCCAGCAGTTTAGCGGGAGCCAAAAACATTCAGTACTTC. Translated, it gives CASSLAGAKNIQYF.

This clonotype was detected a few times. V usage is TRBV11-3 and J usage is TRBJ2-5; 7 bases are a match to TRBD1. The J call may be incorrect, as the DNA end agrees better with TRBJ2-7. The CDR3 spans 13 residues. Germline CDR1 SGHNT, CDR2 YENEEA. CDR3 DNA: TGTGCCAGCAGCCCGACAGGGTTCAACGAGCAGTACGTC. Protein: CASSPTGFNEQYV.